This T cell receptor (beta chain) appears in the sequencing data of a study of T-cell reconstitution after alpha-beta-depleted transplantation in children. This clonotype was observed at least ten times. Using unique molecular identifiers, the investigators prepared the TCRbeta library. Using its own MiXCR run on the PCR reads, TCRdb lists one record per CDR3 protein. This table has 200,000 to 250,000 distinct CDR3 sequences, 9.7% appearing once. Trimming pared 1 base from V and 5 bases from J, leaving 15 bases between. This CDR3 has 15 amino acids. The germline CDR1 and CDR2 sequences are MNHEY and SVGAGI.

The material was PBMCs from the stem cell graft donor, obtained from the stem cell graft. The rearrangement joins TRBV6-5 to TRBJ2-7; maybe TRBD2 (5 bases). This clonotype originated in a human donor who donated a stem cell graft to a child with SCID. The CDR3 nucleotides are TGTGCCAGCAGTTACTTGACGGCTCGAGGGAACGAGCAGTACTTC. It codes for CASSYLTARGNEQYF.